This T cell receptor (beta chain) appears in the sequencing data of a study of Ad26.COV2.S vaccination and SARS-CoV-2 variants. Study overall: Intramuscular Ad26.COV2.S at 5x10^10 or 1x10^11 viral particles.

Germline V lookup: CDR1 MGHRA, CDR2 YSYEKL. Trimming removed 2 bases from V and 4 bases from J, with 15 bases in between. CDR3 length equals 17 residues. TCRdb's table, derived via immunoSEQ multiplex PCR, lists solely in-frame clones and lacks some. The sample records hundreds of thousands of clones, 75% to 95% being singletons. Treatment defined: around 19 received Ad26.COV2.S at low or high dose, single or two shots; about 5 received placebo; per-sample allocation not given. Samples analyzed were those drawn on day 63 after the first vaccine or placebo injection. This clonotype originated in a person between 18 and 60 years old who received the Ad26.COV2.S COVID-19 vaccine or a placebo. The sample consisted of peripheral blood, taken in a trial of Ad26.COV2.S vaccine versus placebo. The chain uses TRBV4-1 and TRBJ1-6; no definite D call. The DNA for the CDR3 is TGCGCCAGCAGCCAAACCCGGGAGGTCCCTTATAATTCACCCCTCCACTTT. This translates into CASSQTREVPYNSPLHF.